This TCR beta chain was recovered during a study of blood T cell repertoires in COVID-19. Clones were read by immunoSEQ multiplex PCR, and TCRdb kept only the in-frame ones, dropping some. The repertoire holds around 260,000 clones, with over 70% as singletons. CDR1 and CDR2 (germline): SGDLS, YYNGEE. The CDR3 extends over 17 amino acids. V lost 2 bases to trimming and J lost 0 bases; unmatched junction nucleotides: 8. Sequencing was performed on peripheral blood. The source is a woman in her forties who had recovered from COVID-19. This chain uses TRBV9 with TRBJ1-1; 9 bases line up with TRBD1. The CDR3 DNA reads TGTGCCAGCAGCGTCCGTCCCGGGACAGGGATGAACACTGAAGCTTTCTTT. This codes for CASSVRPGTGMNTEAFF.